These T cell receptor beta chains were read from a single sample in a study of identical twins. TCRdb redid the calling of the 5' RACE reads with MiXCR, one entry per CDR3 protein. The table lists 350,000 or so distinct CDR3 sequences, 9% of them singletons. Sequenced sample: naive T cells sorted from blood. These receptors came from a woman aged 45-65 years in good health. Both conserved end residues are part of each CDR3. The D gene is left open where the match is weak. Not every row has a clone size; where given, it reads once, few, many or a size class.

v_call	cdr3_length	d_call	clone_size	j_call	cdr3_nt	cdr3_aa
TRBV5-1	16	TRBD1	many	TRBJ2-1	TGCGCCAGCAGCTTGGAATCAGGGGGCCCCTACAATGAGCAGTTCTTC	CASSLESGGPYNEQFF
TRBV5-1	14	NA	many	TRBJ2-5	TGTGCCAGCAGTTTGGAGGGGGGAGGGGAGACCCAGTACTTC	CASSLEGGGETQYF
TRBV29-1	11	TRBD2	many	TRBJ2-1	TGCAGGACCGGGACTAGAAATGAGCAGTTCTTC	CRTGTRNEQFF
TRBV29-1	12	TRBD1	many	TRBJ2-7	TGCAGCGGACAGGGGGAGAGGGGCGAGCAGTACTTC	CSGQGERGEQYF
TRBV9	16	TRBD2	NA	TRBJ2-5	TGTGCCAGCAGCGTAGAATCGGCGGGAGGGGCAGAGACCCAGTACTTC	CASSVESAGGAETQYF
TRBV12-5	15	TRBD2	few	TRBJ2-3	TGTGCTAGTGGCGCAGAGGGACTAGTCTCAGATACGCAGTATTTT	CASGAEGLVSDTQYF
TRBV12-3/TRBV12-4	14	TRBD1	many	TRBJ2-1	TGTGCCAGCAGTTTCTCAGGGGGCAACGATGAGCAGTTCTTC	CASSFSGGNDEQFF
TRBV18	13	NA	NA	TRBJ2-7	TGTGCCAGCTCACCCGGGGATTCCTACGAGCAGTACTTC	CASSPGDSYEQYF
TRBV29-1	12	NA	many	TRBJ1-3	TGCAGCGTTGAAGATCGTGAAAACACCATATATTTT	CSVEDRENTIYF
TRBV5-1	14	NA	few	TRBJ1-2	TGCGCCAGCAGCTATGACGGAGGAGGCTATGGCTACACCTTC	CASSYDGGGYGYTF
TRBV12-3/TRBV12-4	15	NA	many	TRBJ2-1	TGTGCCAGCAGTGCGACCGGACTGGGCTACAATGAGCAGTTCTTC	CASSATGLGYNEQFF
TRBV5-6	14	NA	few	TRBJ2-3	TGTGCCAGCAGCCCCCCCTCATATAAAGATACGCAGTATTTT	CASSPPSYKDTQYF
TRBV5-1	14	NA	NA	TRBJ1-1	TGCGCCAGCAGCTTGGAGTGGGGTGACACTGAAGCTTTCTTT	CASSLEWGDTEAFF
TRBV20-1	11	TRBD1	NA	TRBJ2-1	TGCAGTGCCGGACAGGGCAATGAGCAGTTCTTC	CSAGQGNEQFF
TRBV4-2	17	TRBD2	NA	TRBJ2-5	TGTGCCAGCAGCCAAGGCCCCGCTAGCGGGAGTGGGGAGACCCAGTACTTC	CASSQGPASGSGETQYF
TRBV12-3/TRBV12-4	13	TRBD2	NA	TRBJ2-1	TGTGCCAGCAGTTCCTCGACTAGCGTTGAGCAGTTCTTC	CASSSSTSVEQFF
TRBV5-1	16	TRBD2	NA	TRBJ2-3	TGCGCCAGCAGCTCCGGGAGGGCCATTGGCACAGATACGCAGTATTTT	CASSSGRAIGTDTQYF
TRBV20-1	16	TRBD2	many	TRBJ2-3	TGCAGTGCTGGTCCGTTAGCGGGAGTTGGCACAGATACGCAGTATTTT	CSAGPLAGVGTDTQYF
TRBV29-1	15	NA	many	TRBJ2-1	TGCAGCGTTGATAGGGGGGGAGGCTCCTACAATGAGCAGTTCTTC	CSVDRGGGSYNEQFF
TRBV12-5	16	TRBD2	many	TRBJ2-7	TGTGCTAGTGGTTTCGTCCCTGGAGCGGGAGAAGGCGAGCAGTACTTC	CASGFVPGAGEGEQYF
TRBV12-3/TRBV12-4	14	TRBD2	many	TRBJ2-7	TGTGCCAGCAGTTTAAGTCGCGGGAGGGCGGAGCAGTACTTC	CASSLSRGRAEQYF
TRBV15	17	TRBD1	NA	TRBJ1-2	TGTGCCACCAGCAGACGGGGCAGGGCACAGGGGGACTATGGCTACACCTTC	CATSRRGRAQGDYGYTF
TRBV5-5	15	TRBD2	few	TRBJ2-1	TGTGCCAGCAGCCGACTAGCGGGGTTCTACAATGAGCAGTTCTTC	CASSRLAGFYNEQFF
TRBV4-1	16	NA	few	TRBJ2-5	TGCGCCAGCAGCCTTTTCGGGACACCCGGCCAAGAGACCCAGTACTTC	CASSLFGTPGQETQYF
TRBV6-6	12	NA	many	TRBJ2-7	TGTGCCAGCAGCCCTAATGGGGACGAGCAGTACTTC	CASSPNGDEQYF
TRBV20-1	15	NA	NA	TRBJ2-1	TGCAGTGCTAGAGATACGGAGCGCTTATACAATGAGCAGTTCTTC	CSARDTERLYNEQFF
TRBV5-1	15	TRBD1	many	TRBJ2-5	TGCGCCAGCAGCTTGGTTGGACAGGGCCAAGAGACCCAGTACTTC	CASSLVGQGQETQYF
TRBV12-5	14	NA	NA	TRBJ2-2	TGTGCTAGTGCGGGAGTTTTGCACACCGGGGAGCTGTTTTTT	CASAGVLHTGELFF
TRBV7-3	13	NA	few	TRBJ2-1	TGTGCCAGCAGGTCCCTGAGCCGGGCTGAGCAGTTCTTC	CASRSLSRAEQFF
TRBV6-6	15	NA	NA	TRBJ2-5	TGTGCCAGCAGTTACCCTGCGGGGCACGAGGAGACCCAGTACTTC	CASSYPAGHEETQYF
TRBV5-1	12	TRBD1	few	TRBJ2-1	TGCGCCAGCAGCTGGGACAGGGTTGAGCAGTTCTTC	CASSWDRVEQFF
TRBV14	13	NA	NA	TRBJ2-3	TGTGCCAGCAGCCAACAGGTAGCAGATACGCAGTATTTT	CASSQQVADTQYF
TRBV9	14	NA	few	TRBJ1-6	TGTGCCAGCAGCCCCGAGGCGGGGGGTGGAACCCTCCACTTT	CASSPEAGGGTLHF
TRBV20-1	15	NA	few	TRBJ2-7	TGCAGTGCTAGAGATCGGGCAGGGGATCCCTACGAGCAGTACTTC	CSARDRAGDPYEQYF
TRBV7-8	15	NA	NA	TRBJ2-3	TGTGCCAGCAGCTTAATTAGACTCAGCACAGATACGCAGTATTTT	CASSLIRLSTDTQYF
TRBV11-3	15	NA	many	TRBJ1-1	TGTGCCAGCAGCCCCTCCGCAGGGACAAAAACTGAAGCTTTCTTT	CASSPSAGTKTEAFF
TRBV20-1	13	TRBD1	NA	TRBJ1-2	TGCAGTTTAAGAGCCGGGACAGGAAGGGGCTACACCTTC	CSLRAGTGRGYTF
TRBV6-5	15	NA	NA	TRBJ1-2	TGTGCCAGCATGGGGACGGACGTATTTAACTATGGCTACACCTTC	CASMGTDVFNYGYTF
TRBV21-1	14	NA	few	TRBJ1-2	TGTGCCAGCAGCAAAGTGGGGACAGTCTATGGCTACACCTTC	CASSKVGTVYGYTF